The next 25 T cell receptor beta chains were all read from a single sample in a study of graft-versus-host responses after intestinal transplantation. TCRdb's table, derived via immunoSEQ multiplex PCR, lists solely in-frame clones and lacks some. Of 80,000 to 85,000 clones listed, 91% were seen once; the top ten hold 0.1%. Which antigens these TCRs recognize remains unknown. The sample consisted of unstimulated CD4+ T cells sorted from spleen or lymph node cells, taken before intestinal transplant. The receptors stem from a human donor who received an intestinal transplant.

V and J are TRBV2 and TRBJ2-1, with unresolved D. V was pared by 1 base and J by 8 bases, with 12 bases between. The length of the CDR3 is 14 residues. Looked up from germline, CDR1 is SNHLY and CDR2 is FYNNEI. The CDR3 DNA is TGTGCCAGCAGTGAAGACCAGGTTGGGCATGAGCAGTTCTTC. Its protein product is CASSEDQVGHEQFF.

This chain links TRBV19 with TRBJ2-3; tentative D call: TRBD1 (5 bases). Trimming stripped 7 bases from V and 2 bases from J, with 25 bases between. Per germline, CDR1 LNHDA and CDR2 SQIVND (reference sequence). This CDR3 spans 18 amino acids. CDR3 protein: CASKGTTRVSVFTDTQYF. In DNA, the CDR3 is TGTGCCAGTAAGGGAACCACCAGGGTTTCAGTCTTCACAGATACGCAGTATTTT.

The chain carries TRBV5-5 and TRBJ2-7; TRBD2 matches at 11 bases. CDR3 size: 15 residues. Per germline, CDR1 SGHKS and CDR2 YYEKEE (reference sequence). V dropped 4 bases and J dropped 3; count of bases not matched to a gene: 6. The CDR3 is CASSLGLAVLYEQYF. CDR3 nucleotide sequence: TGTGCCAGCAGCCTGGGACTAGCGGTCCTCTACGAGCAGTACTTC.

The CDR3 is CASSIIRQGSNQPQHF. CDR3 in DNA: TGTGCCAGTAGTATAATACGACAGGGGAGCAATCAGCCCCAGCATTTT. The V and J genes are TRBV19 and TRBJ1-5, with 8 bases lining up with TRBD1. Germline lookup yields CDR1 LNHDA and CDR2 SQIVND (reference sequence). The CDR3 consists of 16 residues. Trimming removed 2 bases from V and 1 base from J; junction bases left unmatched: 4.

This rearrangement joins TRBV29-1 to TRBJ1-3; 9 bases are a match to TRBD1. The ends lost 4 bases at V and 7 bases at J; junction bases unmatched: 5. Germline V gene sequence: CDR1 SQVTM, CDR2 ANQGSEA. This CDR3 is 13 amino acids long. CDR3 region: CSVVGTGSNTIYF. The CDR3 region has the DNA TGCAGCGTTGTGGGGACAGGGTCGAACACCATATATTTT.

The chain has TRBV11-3 and TRBJ2-7, with 8 bases identical to TRBD1. Germline CDR1 and CDR2: SGHNT and YENEEA. Trimming took 3 bases from V and 3 from J; bases not matched to a gene: 13. The CDR3 covers 17 residues. Written as DNA, the CDR3 is TGTGCCAGCAGCTTCCGGGACAGGTCGTGGAATTACTACGAGCAGTACTTC. It codes for CASSFRDRSWNYYEQYF.

The chain is built from TRBV12-5 and TRBJ2-7; D is perhaps TRBD1 (5 bases). V dropped 6 bases and J dropped 1 base, with 10 bases sitting between them. This CDR3 has 13 amino acids. Germline V gene lookup returns CDR1 LGHNT and CDR2 FRNRAP. The CDR3 region is CASGPGHSYEQYF. The CDR3 coding sequence is TGTGCTAGTGGACCAGGACATTCCTACGAGCAGTACTTC.

CDR3 loop: CASSSPPGEENTEAFF. DNA of the CDR3: TGTGCCAGCAGCTCCCCCCCCGGAGAGGAGAACACTGAAGCTTTCTTT. The chain has TRBV11-2 and TRBJ1-1; no clear D. V gave up 4 bases and J gave up 1 base, with 16 bases separating them. CDR1 is SGHAT, CDR2 FQNNGV, per germline. CDR3 length: 16 amino acids.

The DNA of the CDR3 is TGTGCCAGCAGTCCAGGTTCTGGGGCCAACGTCCTGACTTTC. This encodes CASSPGSGANVLTF. This chain links TRBV6-5 with TRBJ2-6; D call uncertain. CDR1 is MNHEY, CDR2 SVGAGI, per germline. Trimming removed 5 bases from V and 1 base from J, with 6 bases in between. The CDR3 totals 14 residues.

This clone was counted once. The rearrangement links TRBV14 to TRBJ1-1; 9 nucleotides agree with TRBD1. CDR3 length: 16 residues. Per germline, CDR1 SGHDN and CDR2 FVKESK. The trim removed 3 bases at V and 7 bases at J, leaving 12 bases unmatched. The CDR3 is CASSQNPQGAGGEAFF. The CDR3 coding sequence is TGTGCCAGCAGCCAGAACCCACAGGGGGCCGGGGGTGAAGCTTTCTTT.

This chain uses TRBV18 with TRBJ1-1; 8 positions agree with TRBD1. Germline CDR1 is KGHSH and CDR2 is LQKENI. The CDR3 is made up of 15 amino acids. V dropped 2 bases and J dropped 2; count of bases not matched to a gene: 4. The chain's CDR3 is CASSPGDRINTEAFF. The CDR3 region has the DNA TGTGCCAGCTCACCAGGGGACAGGATAAACACTGAAGCTTTCTTT.

The J gene is TRBJ1-2, the V gene TRBV18, with 8 positions matching TRBD1. CDR1 KGHSH and CDR2 LQKENI come from the germline V gene. V was pared by 0 bases and J by 4 bases, with 10 bases of the junction left unmatched. The CDR3 has 17 residues. The DNA for the CDR3 is TGTGCCAGCTCACCACCGGTGCTCGGACAGGGATTCTATGGCTACACCTTC. Protein product: CASSPPVLGQGFYGYTF.

The chain has TRBV15 and TRBJ2-1, with D hard to call. The CDR3 is made up of 14 amino acids. V was cut by 0 bases and J by 6 bases, with 9 bases left in between. CDR1 is LNHNV, CDR2 YYDKDF, per germline (reference sequence). For the CDR3, the DNA is TGTGCCACCAGCAGAGATGTACTGTCCAATGAGCAGTTCTTC. The encoded protein is CATSRDVLSNEQFF.

V and J are TRBV14 and TRBJ1-2; TRBD1 matches 7 bases. CDR1 and CDR2 from the germline V gene are SGHDN and FVKESK. Trimming took 4 bases from V and 7 from J; bases not matched to a gene: 9. The CDR3 runs to 14 residues. The CDR3 protein is CASSPGQILVGYTF. CDR3 bases: TGTGCCAGCAGCCCGGGACAGATCCTGGTTGGCTACACCTTC.

V and J are TRBV5-1 and TRBJ1-5; 12 bases match TRBD1. CDR3 size: 15 residues. The V segment lost 3 bases and the J segment 7 bases; nucleotides outside the gene matches: 5. CDR1 is SGHRS, CDR2 YFSETQ, per germline. The chain's CDR3 is CASSWGTGGSQPQHF. The CDR3 coding sequence is TGCGCCAGCAGCTGGGGGACAGGGGGCAGCCAGCCCCAGCATTTT.

This chain connects TRBV5-4 to TRBJ2-1, with D perhaps matching TRBD2 (5 bases). Germline-derived CDR1 and CDR2 are SGHNT and YYREEE (reference sequence). The CDR3 consists of 15 residues. The ends were cut back, 0 bases at V and 0 bases at J, with 7 bases in the middle. The CDR3 region is CASSLGESSYNEQFF. CDR3 nucleotide sequence: TGTGCCAGCAGCTTGGGGGAGAGCTCCTACAATGAGCAGTTCTTC.

CDR3 sequence: CASSQDVGAGDLDTQYF. The DNA for the CDR3 is TGCGCCAGCAGCCAAGATGTAGGAGCGGGGGATTTAGATACGCAGTATTTT. The V and J genes are TRBV4-3 and TRBJ2-3; 8 nucleotides line up with TRBD2. The CDR3 contains 17 residues. Germline V CDR1 and CDR2: LGHNA, YSLEER. V shed 0 bases, J shed 5 bases, and the junction held 10 bases outside the gene matches.

The chain carries TRBV7-9 and TRBJ2-2, with D possibly matching TRBD2 (5 bases). The CDR3 sequence is 15 residues long. V was pared by 4 bases and J by 5 bases, with 14 bases between. Germline V CDR1 and CDR2: SEHNR, FQNEAQ (reference sequence). The CDR3 protein is CASSSSGLLTGELFF. The CDR3 coding sequence is TGTGCCAGCAGCTCCTCCGGACTGTTAACCGGGGAGCTGTTTTTT.

CDR3 in DNA: TGTGCCAGCAGCGTTACTAGCGGGGGGGCGGTATACGAGCAGTACTTC. Translated: CASSVTSGGAVYEQYF. The chain links TRBV7-2 to TRBJ2-7, with 13 bases identical to TRBD2. After removal of 5 bases from V and 4 bases from J, the junction contained 8 bases not matched to a gene. CDR3 length: 16 residues. Germline V lookup: CDR1 SGHTA, CDR2 FQGNSA.

The gene calls are TRBV6-5 and TRBJ1-2; TRBD1 aligns across 7 bases. CDR1 and CDR2 from the germline V gene are MNHEY and SVGAGI. CDR3 length equals 12 residues. Trimming removed 5 bases from V and 8 bases from J; junction bases left unmatched: 5. The CDR3 reads CASSLDRDGYTF. CDR3 coding DNA: TGTGCCAGCAGTCTCGACAGGGACGGCTACACCTTC.

The chain links TRBV5-6 to TRBJ1-1, with 9 positions matching TRBD1. Germline V gene data show CDR1 as SGHDT and CDR2 as YYEEEE. V was pared by 5 bases and J by 8 bases, with 10 bases of the junction left unmatched. The CDR3 spans 14 residues. The CDR3 region is CASSFTGGAQEAFF. The CDR3 DNA is TGTGCCAGCAGTTTTACAGGGGGCGCTCAGGAAGCTTTCTTT.

V gene TRBV5-6 combines with J gene TRBJ1-2, with D tentatively TRBD1 (5 bases). V lost 0 bases and J lost 3, with 12 bases in between. The CDR3 has 15 amino acids. CDR1 is SGHDT and CDR2 is YYEEEE in the germline V gene. In nucleotides, the CDR3 is TGTGCCAGCAGCTTGGTTTCCAGGGTGGACTATGGCTACACCTTC. Translation gives CASSLVSRVDYGYTF.

The chain has TRBV9 and TRBJ2-7; the D gene is possibly TRBD1 (6 bases). The CDR3 covers 14 residues. CDR1 SGDLS and CDR2 YYNGEE come from the germline V gene. Trimming left V 4 bases short and J 7 bases short, with 18 bases between. The CDR3 is CASSPSPGAVEQYF. CDR3 bases: TGTGCCAGCAGCCCCTCCCCAGGGGCGGTTGAGCAGTACTTC.

V and J are TRBV5-1 and TRBJ1-4; TRBD1 agrees at 7 bases. Germline V gene data show CDR1 as SGHRS and CDR2 as YFSETQ. The CDR3 is 19 amino acids. Trimming took 5 bases from V and 0 from J; bases not matched to a gene: 16. This chain's CDR3 is CASRTPGQIFDPTNEKLFF. Here the CDR3 DNA reads TGCGCCAGCAGAACTCCGGGACAGATCTTCGACCCAACTAATGAAAAACTGTTTTTT. Filled out from reference TRBV5-1 and TRBJ1-4, the complete variable domain reads KAGVTQTPRYLIKTRGQQVTLSCSPISGHRSVSWYQQTPGQGLQFLFEYFSETQRNKGNFPGRFSGRQFSNSRSEMNVSTLELGDSALYLCASRTPGQIFDPTNEKLFFGSGTQLSVL.

This sequence joins TRBV19 and TRBJ1-1; maybe TRBD1 (5 bases). Germline CDR1 LNHDA, CDR2 SQIVND (reference sequence). CDR3 size: 13 residues. The V gene lost 3 bases and the J gene lost 4 bases, with 9 bases spanning the gap. As DNA, the CDR3 is TGTGCCAGTAGTATTGCAGGGCCCACTGAAGCTTTCTTT. Protein sequence: CASSIAGPTEAFF.